This T cell receptor (beta chain) comes out of a study of T cell responses to AZD1222 COVID-19 vaccine. Findings and limits, study-wide: At baseline, seropositivity was found in only a handful of AZD1222 recipients.

The germline gives CDR1 SNHLY, CDR2 FYNNEI. This CDR3 is built from 13 residues. V dropped 3 bases and J dropped 5 bases, with 8 bases sitting between them. Sequenced by immunoSEQ multiplex PCR; TCRdb stores in-frame clones only, minus some. The sample consists of 110,000 to 150,000 clones, roughly 88% of them appearing once. A note on this clone: What it binds is unknown.

This receptor was identified in an adult in good health. The sample in question was peripheral blood, obtained on day 0 of AZD1222 vaccination. The chain recombines TRBV2 with TRBJ2-1; the D is unclear. The CDR3 is CASSDIGDNEQFF. The CDR3 DNA reads TGTGCCAGCAGTGATATAGGAGACAATGAGCAGTTCTTC.